Reported below is one TCR beta chain. The antigen it recognizes is unknown. Nothing much larger sits one base from this clone, and base qualities are not available. Library prep was done by the immunoSEQ multiplex PCR assay. Adaptive Biotechnologies performed TCRbeta CDR3 sequencing at survey depth and reported CDR3 sequences, V/J genes, productive frequency, and template counts. Amplification of TCR beta CDR3 regions started from genomic DNA instead of RNA. The original pipeline was this. Jensen-Shannon divergence was used to quantify pairwise repertoire overlap between tissues, with a value of 1 meaning complete divergence and a value of 0 meaning identical repertoires. Based on pairwise JSD values, tissues were grouped by single-linkage agglomerative hierarchical clustering, and the results were shown as dendrograms. GLIPH2 was applied to all patient samples using simulation_depth 1000, kmer_min_depth 3, and cdr3_length_cutoff 8, and only groups with more than two unique CDR3s were retained. A standardized tissue-overlap score was calculated by extrapolating Jaccard GLIPH-group overlap across patients to a standard repertoire size of 1000 clones. Linear mixed-effect models, with tissue as a fixed effect and individual as a random effect, were used to test how diversity related to clinical or experimental variables. TCRdb mirrors the immuneACCESS table, restricted to in-frame sequences. Some clones are absent from its copies; in checked studies, under half trace to an unresolved V gene, and the reason for the others is unknown. That table supplies the V and J calls and clone size; D and trimming were determined from the DNA. This sample gives some 7,000 clones in total; around 61% of them show up just once. The leading ten clones occupy around 23% of the sample.

This record belongs to a study of tissue T cells after allogeneic stem cell transplantation (dated 2022 in TCRdb). For the study in its entirety: When multiple samples of a tissue existed, pathologist review of H&E sections prioritized samples with histologically apparent lymphocytes for sequencing. On the human side, the study was prospective and observational, with no blinding or randomization. Using research autopsies of patients with and without GVHD, plus mouse models of GVHD, the study profiled TCR beta repertoires across many tissues. The full study reports these points: For the non-GVHD comparator patients, no blood samples were available. Only a few T cell clones appeared in more than one patient, yet motif-based clustering showed tissue-specific repertoire signatures that were shared between patients. In both patients and mice, only a limited portion of the TCR repertoire detected in tissues was captured by blood and spleen T cells. Within patients, how anatomically similar tissues were was a major factor shaping TCR repertoire composition, regardless of disease or transplant status. The patient cohort was small and varied clinically, and sampling depth was recognized as a limitation. The study did not determine which tissue TCRs were alloreactive or antigen-specific, and some clones might have been persisting host cells.

What the time point label conveys for this sample: human tissue collected at research (rapid) autopsy. Three non-HCT comparator patients who had other cancers, at least five GI tract samples, and no known GI disease at death were chosen retrospectively. Autopsy tissues included GI sites from esophagus to rectum, liver, skin and lymphoid organs including spleen, after a median post-mortem interval of around 9.8 hours. Autopsy specimens were bisected, with one portion flash-frozen in liquid nitrogen and the remainder formalin-fixed, and GI outer muscle layers were removed. Genomic DNA was extracted from frozen tissues using the Mag-Bind Blood & Tissue DNA HDQ 96 Kit on a Chemagic 360 or the DNeasy Blood & Tissue Kit. Because of concern about red blood cell contamination, extracted DNA underwent additional purification with the Genomic DNA Clean & Concentrator-25 kit. The sample here was duodenum tissue, taken at autopsy. This receptor was identified in a female donor older than 55 with lung cancer.

The sequence in DNA is TGCGCCAGCAGCTCTCTAGCCGGCCCATACAATGAGCAGTTCTTC. This encodes CASSSLAGPYNEQFF. The chain is assembled from TRBV5-1 and TRBJ2-1; the D segment could be TRBD2, given 5 matching bases. Via the germline V gene, CDR1 is SGHRS and CDR2 YFSETQ. V is shortened by 3 bases, J by 4 bases, and the region joining them spans 14 bases. From the cysteine up to the phenylalanine, the CDR3 has a length of 15 residues. Just CDR3 DNA is preserved here, 45 bases in frame from base 1.